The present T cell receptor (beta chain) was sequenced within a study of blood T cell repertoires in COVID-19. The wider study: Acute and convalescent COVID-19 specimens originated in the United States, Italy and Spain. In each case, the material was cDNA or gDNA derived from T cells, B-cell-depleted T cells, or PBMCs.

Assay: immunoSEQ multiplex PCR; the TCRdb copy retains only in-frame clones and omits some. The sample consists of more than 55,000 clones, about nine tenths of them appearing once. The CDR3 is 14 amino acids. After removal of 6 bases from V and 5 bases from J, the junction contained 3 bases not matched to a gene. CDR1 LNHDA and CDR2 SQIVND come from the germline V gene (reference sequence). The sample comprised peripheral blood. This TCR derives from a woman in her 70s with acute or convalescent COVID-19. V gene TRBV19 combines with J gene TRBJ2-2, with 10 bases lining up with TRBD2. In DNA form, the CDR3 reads TGTGCCAGTAGACCGGGACTAGCGACCGGGGAGCTGTTTTTT. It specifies CASRPGLATGELFF.